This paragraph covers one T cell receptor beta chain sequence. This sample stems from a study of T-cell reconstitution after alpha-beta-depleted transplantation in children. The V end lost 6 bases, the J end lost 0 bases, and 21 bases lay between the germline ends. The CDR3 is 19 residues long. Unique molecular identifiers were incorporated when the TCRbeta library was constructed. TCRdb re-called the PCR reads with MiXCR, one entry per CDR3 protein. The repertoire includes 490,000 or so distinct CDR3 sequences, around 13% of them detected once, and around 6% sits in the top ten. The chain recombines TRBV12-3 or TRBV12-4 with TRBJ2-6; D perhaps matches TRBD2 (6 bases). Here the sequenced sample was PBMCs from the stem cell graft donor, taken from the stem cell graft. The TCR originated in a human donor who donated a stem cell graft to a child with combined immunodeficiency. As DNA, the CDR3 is TGTGCCAGCAGACCCCACGGGCTAGCGCGAATCTCTGGGGCCAACGTCCTGACTTTC. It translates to CASRPHGLARISGANVLTF.